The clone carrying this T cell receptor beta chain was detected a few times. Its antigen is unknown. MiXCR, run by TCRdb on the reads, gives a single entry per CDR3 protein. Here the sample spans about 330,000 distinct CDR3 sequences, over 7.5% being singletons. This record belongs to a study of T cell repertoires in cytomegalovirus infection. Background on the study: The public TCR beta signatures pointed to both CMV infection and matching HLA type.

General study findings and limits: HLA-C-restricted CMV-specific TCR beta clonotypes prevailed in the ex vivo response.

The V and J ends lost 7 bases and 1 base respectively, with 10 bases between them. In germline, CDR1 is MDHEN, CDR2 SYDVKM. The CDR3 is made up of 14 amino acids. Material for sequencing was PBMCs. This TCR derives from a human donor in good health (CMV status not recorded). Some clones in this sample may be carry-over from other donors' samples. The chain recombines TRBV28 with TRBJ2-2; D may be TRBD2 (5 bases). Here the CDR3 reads CASKGAVNTGELFF. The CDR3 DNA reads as TGTGCCAGCAAAGGAGCGGTGAACACCGGGGAGCTGTTTTTT.